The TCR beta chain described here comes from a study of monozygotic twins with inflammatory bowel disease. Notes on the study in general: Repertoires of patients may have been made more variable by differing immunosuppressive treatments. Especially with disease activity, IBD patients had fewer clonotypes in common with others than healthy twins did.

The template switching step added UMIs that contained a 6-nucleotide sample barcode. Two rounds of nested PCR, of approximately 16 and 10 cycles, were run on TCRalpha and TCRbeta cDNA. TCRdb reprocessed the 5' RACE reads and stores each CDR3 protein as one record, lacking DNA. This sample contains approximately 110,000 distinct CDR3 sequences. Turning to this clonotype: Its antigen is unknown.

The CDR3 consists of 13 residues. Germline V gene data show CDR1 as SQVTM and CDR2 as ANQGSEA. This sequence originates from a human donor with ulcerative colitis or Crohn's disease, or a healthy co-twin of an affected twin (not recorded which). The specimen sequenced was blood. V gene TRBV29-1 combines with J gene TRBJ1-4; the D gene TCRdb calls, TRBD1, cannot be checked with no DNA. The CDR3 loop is CSARDSRNEKLFF. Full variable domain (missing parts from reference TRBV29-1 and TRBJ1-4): SAVISQKPSRDICQRGTSLTIQCQVDSQVTMMFWYRQQPGQSLTLIATANQGSEATYESGFVIDKFPISRPNLTFSTLTVSNMSPEDSSIYLCSARDSRNEKLFFGSGTQLSVL.